The subject of this entry is one T cell receptor beta chain. Its cognate antigen is unknown. Trimming shortened V by 0 bases and J by 1 base, and 9 bases separated the two germline ends. CDR1 and CDR2 from the germline V gene are GTSNPN and SVGIG (reference sequence). This CDR3 spans 15 amino acids. This sample was taken from a study of cytomegalovirus exposure and HLA in healthy donors. Study observations and caveats: Later analysis revealed greater clonal expansion in HLA-associated TCR beta chains than in equally common others. A later analysis found most CMV-associated TCR beta chains apparently HLA-restricted. The study had only CMV serostatus as immune exposure information.

PCR involved 60 Vbeta and 13 Jbeta primers. Clones were sequenced by immunoSEQ multiplex PCR, and TCRdb holds only the in-frame ones, with some missing. The table includes about 92,000 clones, just under 70% detected once. The donors were healthy bone marrow donors. This clonotype originated in a man aged 50 to 60 in good health and CMV-seronegative. The chain is built from TRBV30 and TRBJ2-2; the D is unclear. Sequencing input: PBMCs. Here the CDR3 reads CAWSVRSLNTGELFF. The CDR3 DNA is TGTGCCTGGAGTGTACGCAGTTTGAACACCGGGGAGCTGTTTTTT.